Each of the 22 T cell receptor beta chains below was sequenced from the same sample in a study of OX40 agonist ivuxolimab in advanced cancers. Method: immunoSEQ multiplex PCR; TCRdb's copy keeps in-frame clones and lacks some. The sample consists of just under 75,000 clones, approximately 90% of them appearing once. Here the sequenced sample was CD4+ or CD8+ T cells sorted from blood, taken in a trial of the OX40 agonist ivuxolimab. These receptor sequences come from an adult with an advanced solid tumor such as melanoma, head and neck, liver or kidney cancer.

The V gene is TRBV27, the J gene TRBJ2-4, with a weak D call TRBD2 (5 bases). The CDR3 contains 16 residues. The germline V gene has CDR1 MNHEY and CDR2 SMNVEV (reference sequence). Trimming removed 2 bases at V and 1 base at J, with 12 bases between. Written as DNA, the CDR3 is TGTGCCAGCAGTTTAGGGTGGTGGGAGGCCAAAAACATTCAGTACTTC. Residues: CASSLGWWEAKNIQYF.

The rearrangement links TRBV4-2 to TRBJ2-1; the match to TRBD2 covers 12 bases. The CDR3 is 16 residues long. V was pared by 3 bases and J by 8 bases, with 8 bases of the junction left unmatched. Germline CDR1 reads LGHNA; CDR2 reads YNFKEQ. The CDR3 spells CASSQAAGTSGYEQFF. CDR3 DNA sequence: TGTGCCAGCAGCCAGGCCGCCGGGACTAGCGGGTATGAGCAGTTCTTC.

The gene calls are TRBV29-1 and TRBJ1-4; 8 nucleotides line up with TRBD1. Germline CDR1 is SQVTM and CDR2 is ANQGSEA. CDR3 length equals 14 residues. J was trimmed by 10 bases and V by 3 bases; bases with no gene match: 10. The chain's CDR3 is CSVEWAGGYGKLFF. CDR3 nucleotides: TGCAGCGTTGAGTGGGCAGGGGGCTACGGAAAACTGTTTTTT.

The gene calls are TRBV9 and TRBJ2-3; D is possibly TRBD1 (6 bases). Between the trimmed V and J ends, which lost 3 bases and 4 bases, there was a span of 15 bases. The length of the CDR3 is 15 residues. The germline V gene encodes CDR1 SGDLS and CDR2 YYNGEE. The CDR3 is CASSGQVAGADTQYF. The CDR3 nucleotides are TGTGCCAGCAGCGGACAGGTGGCTGGGGCAGATACGCAGTATTTT.

The chain carries TRBV7-2 and TRBJ2-7; D ambiguous. Germline-derived CDR1 and CDR2 are SGHTA and FQGNSA. The CDR3 has 13 residues. V dropped 5 bases and J dropped 6 bases, with 14 bases sitting between them. CDR3 sequence: CASSRTNMLEQYF. CDR3 bases: TGTGCCAGCAGCCGCACCAACATGCTCGAGCAGTACTTC.

This clone has just one count. The rearrangement joins TRBV6-5 to TRBJ2-7; D gene unclear. The CDR3 is 15 amino acids. Deletions cut 7 bases from V and 3 bases from J, with 19 bases between. CDR1 and CDR2 (germline): MNHEY, SVGAGI. The DNA of the CDR3 is TGTGCCAGCAAGCAACTTAGAAGTGGGATCTACGAGCAGTACTTC. It codes for CASKQLRSGIYEQYF.

The chain couples TRBV5-1 to TRBJ2-5, with a weak D call TRBD1 (6 bases). Trimming took off 5 bases at V and 5 bases at J, with 13 bases between the two ends. CDR1 and CDR2 (germline): SGHRS, YFSETQ. This CDR3 has 13 residues. CDR3 in amino acids: CASRPTGWETQYF. The DNA for the CDR3 is TGCGCCAGCAGACCTACAGGGTGGGAGACCCAGTACTTC.

This clone is a singleton in its sample. CDR3 DNA sequence: TGCGCCAGCAGCCAAGATCGACAGTTCAACCAGCCCCAGCATTTT. Translated: CASSQDRQFNQPQHF. The chain combines TRBV4-1 with TRBJ1-5, with a weak D call TRBD1 (5 bases). The CDR3 is made up of 15 amino acids. Trimming left V 0 bases short and J 7 bases short, with 13 bases between. The germline CDR1 and CDR2 sequences are MGHRA and YSYEKL.

The chain links TRBV6-1 to TRBJ1-2; D gene unclear. Germline V lookup: CDR1 MNHNS, CDR2 SASEGT. V was clipped by 7 bases and J by 4 bases, with 10 bases between them. CDR3 length equals 12 residues. CDR3 sequence: CASNEPGYGYTF. For the CDR3, the DNA is TGTGCCAGCAACGAGCCTGGCTATGGCTACACCTTC.

This clone is a singleton in its sample. This chain joins TRBV5-1 and TRBJ2-2, with TRBD1 as a possible D gene (5 bases). The germline V and J ends were trimmed by 3 bases and 7 bases, with 10 bases remaining between them. Germline V lookup: CDR1 SGHRS, CDR2 YFSETQ. The length of the CDR3 is 13 residues. CDR3 amino acids: CASSSGSGGELFF. In nucleotides, the CDR3 is TGCGCCAGCAGCTCAGGGTCGGGCGGGGAGCTGTTTTTT.

The chain recombines TRBV30 with TRBJ1-5; D remains ambiguous. Germline V gene data show CDR1 as GTSNPN and CDR2 as SVGIG (reference sequence). There are 13 residues in the CDR3. V was trimmed by 1 base and J by 4 bases, leaving 8 bases between them. This chain's CDR3 is CAWSEYRNQPQHF. CDR3 sequence (DNA): TGTGCCTGGAGTGAGTACCGGAATCAGCCCCAGCATTTT.

The chain recombines TRBV7-8 with TRBJ2-7, with 11 nucleotides matching TRBD1. The CDR3 is 14 amino acids. Trimming at V came to 5 bases and at J to 6 bases, leaving 6 bases not matched to a gene. In germline, CDR1 is SGHVS, CDR2 FQNEAQ. CDR3 nucleotides: TGTGCCAGCAGCCCAGGGACAGGGGGAGGCGAGCAGTACTTC. It codes for CASSPGTGGGEQYF.

J is TRBJ2-2 and V is TRBV5-1; no clear D gene. CDR1 and CDR2 (germline): SGHRS, YFSETQ. V dropped 5 bases and J dropped 1 base, with 6 bases sitting between them. This CDR3 has 13 amino acids. The DNA of the CDR3 is TGCGCCAGCAGATGGGGGAACACCGGGGAGCTGTTTTTT. Its translation: CASRWGNTGELFF.

The rearrangement joins TRBV15 to TRBJ2-3; D may be TRBD1 or TRBD2 (5 bases each). Germline CDR1 is LNHNV and CDR2 is YYDKDF (reference sequence). Trimming cost V 3 bases and J 4 bases, with 5 bases left between them. This CDR3 is built from 12 residues. DNA of the CDR3: TGTGCCACCAGCAGGGGGGCAGATACGCAGTATTTT. It specifies CATSRGADTQYF.

The chain combines TRBV27 with TRBJ2-6, with D possibly TRBD2 on 6 matching bases. V lost 9 bases and J lost 1, with 16 bases in between. Germline V lookup: CDR1 MNHEY, CDR2 SMNVEV (reference sequence). This CDR3 comprises 16 residues. For the CDR3, the DNA is TGTGCCAGACCCGGGGAGGCCTTTTCTGGGGCCAACGTCCTGACTTTC. Translated, it gives CARPGEAFSGANVLTF. Using reference TRBV27 and TRBJ2-6 for the parts outside the CDR3, the full variable domain is EAQVTQNPRYLITVTGKKLTVTCSQNMNHEYMSWYRQDPGLGLRQIYYSMNVEVTDKGDVPEGYKVSRKEKRNFPLILESPSPNQTSLYFCARPGEAFSGANVLTFGAGSRLTVL.

This chain uses TRBV6-5 with TRBJ2-3; 8 bases match TRBD1. This CDR3 has 15 residues. Germline V lookup: CDR1 MNHEY, CDR2 SVGAGI. V lost 6 bases and J lost 5; bases outside the gene matches: 10. The CDR3 DNA sequence: TGTGCCAGCAGCCGGCAGGGGGCGCGAGTAGATACGCAGTATTTT. This codes for CASSRQGARVDTQYF.

The V call is TRBV7-2, the J call TRBJ2-1; D remains ambiguous. The V end was cut by 1 base, the J end by 3 bases, with 4 bases between. From germline, CDR1 is SGHTA and CDR2 FQGNSA. The CDR3 consists of 13 residues. In DNA, the CDR3 is TGTGCCAGCAGCTTAGGGGACTACAATGAGCAGTTCTTC. This codes for CASSLGDYNEQFF.

The V call is TRBV7-9, the J call TRBJ2-3; D tentatively fits TRBD1 or TRBD2 (5 bases each). With 2 bases removed from V and 7 bases from J, the gap between germline ends came to 10 bases. CDR1 is SEHNR and CDR2 is FQNEAQ in the germline V gene (reference sequence). CDR3 length: 13 residues. CDR3 DNA: TGTGCCAGCAGCTTAAGTGGGGGTAATACGCAGTATTTT. This gives the protein CASSLSGGNTQYF. Using reference TRBV7-9 and TRBJ2-3 for the parts outside the CDR3, the full variable domain is DTGVSQNPRHKITKRGQNVTFRCDPISEHNRLYWYRQTLGQGPEFLTYFQNEAQLEKSRLLSDRFSAERPKGSFSTLEIQRTEQGDSAMYLCASSLSGGNTQYFGPGTRLTVL.

The chain couples TRBV5-4 to TRBJ2-5, with 12 bases that match TRBD2. V trimming: 0 bases; J trimming: 2 bases; junction bases outside the gene matches: 5. Germline CDR1 is SGHNT and CDR2 is YYREEE (reference sequence). CDR3 length equals 17 residues. The CDR3 bases are TGTGCCAGCAGCTTGGCCCCCCTAGCGGGGGGGCAAGAGACCCAGTACTTC. Translated, it gives CASSLAPLAGGQETQYF.

This clone has a single count. CDR3 residues: CASSVGVGRQGTEAFF. The CDR3 DNA reads TGTGCCAGCAGCGTAGGAGTCGGTAGGCAGGGAACTGAAGCTTTCTTT. The chain joins TRBV5-4 to TRBJ1-1, with a weak D call TRBD1 (5 bases). This CDR3 contains 16 residues. The germline V gene has CDR1 SGHNT and CDR2 YYREEE (reference sequence). Trimming shortened V by 4 bases and J by 5 bases, and 21 bases separated the two germline ends. Complete variable domain (other parts from reference TRBV5-4 and TRBJ1-1): ETGVTQSPTHLIKTRGQQVTLRCSSQSGHNTVSWYQQALGQGPQFIFQYYREEENGRGNFPPRFSGLQFPNYSSELNVNALELDDSALYLCASSVGVGRQGTEAFFGQGTRLTVV.

This clone was counted at least ten times. The V gene is TRBV7-2, the J gene TRBJ1-4; D not resolved. Germline V gene sequence: CDR1 SGHTA, CDR2 FQGNSA. The CDR3 is 14 residues long. The V and J ends lost 1 base and 5 bases respectively, with 8 bases between them. CDR3 region: CASSLGSGNEKLFF. The CDR3 bases are TGTGCCAGCAGCTTAGGGTCGGGGAATGAAAAACTGTTTTTT.

The rearrangement uses TRBV9 and TRBJ2-2; 12 bases match TRBD2. The J segment lost 2 bases and the V segment lost 7 bases, leaving 9 bases of the junction unmatched. There are 17 residues in the CDR3. Germline CDR1 SGDLS, CDR2 YYNGEE. The chain's CDR3 is CASGSPSGRVNTGELFF. In nucleotides, the CDR3 is TGTGCCAGCGGGAGCCCTAGCGGGAGGGTTAACACCGGGGAGCTGTTTTTT.